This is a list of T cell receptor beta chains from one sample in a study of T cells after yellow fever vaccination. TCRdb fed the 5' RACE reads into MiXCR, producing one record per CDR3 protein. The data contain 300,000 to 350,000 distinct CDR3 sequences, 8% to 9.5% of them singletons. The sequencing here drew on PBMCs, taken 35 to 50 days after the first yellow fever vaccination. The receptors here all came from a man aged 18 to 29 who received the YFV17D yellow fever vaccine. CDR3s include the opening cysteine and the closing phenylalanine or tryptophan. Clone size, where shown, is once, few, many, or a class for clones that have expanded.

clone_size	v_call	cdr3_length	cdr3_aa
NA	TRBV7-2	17	CASSLVAGSSGANVLTF
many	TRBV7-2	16	CASSSVPLSGANVLTF
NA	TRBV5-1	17	CASSYPSGGRLQETQYF
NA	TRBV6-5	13	CASSRGQGGLQYF
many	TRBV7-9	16	CASSFRGQPTTDTQYF
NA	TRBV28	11	CASSALGEQFF
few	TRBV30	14	CAQDRGVLYNEQFF
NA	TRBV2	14	CASTRGTGATEAFF
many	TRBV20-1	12	CSARDQQETQYF
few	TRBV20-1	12	CSAVVLGETQYF
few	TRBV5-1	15	CASSWGDFNTGELFF
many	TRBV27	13	CASWRPGQETQYF
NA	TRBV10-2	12	CASSEINQPQHF
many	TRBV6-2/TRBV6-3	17	CASSYRPWTSLGETQYF
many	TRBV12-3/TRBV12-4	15	CASRRIRASGDTQYF
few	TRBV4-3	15	CASSQARRSLYGYTF
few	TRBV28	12	CASSYRVYGYTF
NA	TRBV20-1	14	CSASRGASGTEQFF
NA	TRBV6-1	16	CASTKTAGGRLYGYTF
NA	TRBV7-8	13	CASSFPTGDEQFF
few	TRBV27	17	CASGPWVTGGAHNEQFF
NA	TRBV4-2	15	CASSQDDGGAIEQFF
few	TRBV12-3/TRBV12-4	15	CASSPPEGSTGELFF
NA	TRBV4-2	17	CASSQVSGGALVDTQYF
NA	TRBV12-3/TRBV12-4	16	CASRIRGGGPGDTQYF
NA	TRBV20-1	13	CSAAGTRTTEAFF
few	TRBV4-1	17	CASSQARMYRDSEVQYF